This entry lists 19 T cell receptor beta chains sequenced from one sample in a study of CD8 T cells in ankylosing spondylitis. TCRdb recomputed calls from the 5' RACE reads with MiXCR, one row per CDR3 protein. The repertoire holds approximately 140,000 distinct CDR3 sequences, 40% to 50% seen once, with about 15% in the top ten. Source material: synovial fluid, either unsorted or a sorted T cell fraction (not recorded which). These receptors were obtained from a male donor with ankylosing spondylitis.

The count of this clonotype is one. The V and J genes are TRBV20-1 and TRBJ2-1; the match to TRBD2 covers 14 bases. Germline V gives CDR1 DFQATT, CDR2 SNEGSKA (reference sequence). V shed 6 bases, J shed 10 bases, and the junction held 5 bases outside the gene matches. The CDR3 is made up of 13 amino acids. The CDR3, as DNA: TGCAGTGCCCGCGGACTAGCGGGAGGCGAGCAGTTCTTC. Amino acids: CSARGLAGGEQFF.

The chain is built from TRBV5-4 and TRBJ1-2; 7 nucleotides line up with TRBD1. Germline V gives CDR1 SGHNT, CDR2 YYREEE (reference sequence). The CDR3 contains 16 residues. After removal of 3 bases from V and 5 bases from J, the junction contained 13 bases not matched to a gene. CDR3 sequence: CASSYLGGSSYYGYTF. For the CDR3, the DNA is TGTGCCAGCAGCTATTTAGGGGGCTCTTCCTATTATGGCTACACCTTC.

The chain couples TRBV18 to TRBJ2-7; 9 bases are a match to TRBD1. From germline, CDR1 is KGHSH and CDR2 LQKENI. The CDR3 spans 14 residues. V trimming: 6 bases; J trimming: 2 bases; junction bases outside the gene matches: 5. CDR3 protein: CASSTGTGTYEQYF. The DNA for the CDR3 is TGTGCCAGCTCGACTGGGACAGGGACCTACGAGCAGTACTTC.

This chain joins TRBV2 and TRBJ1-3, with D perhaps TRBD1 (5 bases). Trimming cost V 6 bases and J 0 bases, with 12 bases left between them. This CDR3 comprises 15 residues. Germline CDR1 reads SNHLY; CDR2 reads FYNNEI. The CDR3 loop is CASRLDSHSGNTIYF. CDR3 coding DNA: TGTGCCAGCAGGCTTGACAGCCACTCTGGAAACACCATATATTTT.

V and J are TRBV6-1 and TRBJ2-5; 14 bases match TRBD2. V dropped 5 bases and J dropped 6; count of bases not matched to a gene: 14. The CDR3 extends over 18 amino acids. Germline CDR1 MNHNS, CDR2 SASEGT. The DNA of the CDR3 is TGTGCCAGCAGTCCCACGGGACTAGCGGGGGCCGGAGCGCAGACCCAGTACTTC. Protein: CASSPTGLAGAGAQTQYF.

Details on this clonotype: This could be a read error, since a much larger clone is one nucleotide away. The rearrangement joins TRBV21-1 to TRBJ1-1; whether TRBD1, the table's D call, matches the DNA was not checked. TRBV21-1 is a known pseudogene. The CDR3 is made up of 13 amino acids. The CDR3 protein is CASSKQGCAEAFF. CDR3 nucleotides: TGTGCCAGCAGCAAACAGGGGTGCGCTGAAGCTTTCTTT.

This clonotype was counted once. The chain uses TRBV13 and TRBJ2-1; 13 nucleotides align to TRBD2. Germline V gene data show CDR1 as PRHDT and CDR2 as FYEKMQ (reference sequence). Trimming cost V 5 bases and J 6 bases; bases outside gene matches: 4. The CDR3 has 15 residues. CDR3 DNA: TGTGCCAGCAGCCCCTGGACTAGCGGGAGCAATGAGCAGTTCTTC. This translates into CASSPWTSGSNEQFF.

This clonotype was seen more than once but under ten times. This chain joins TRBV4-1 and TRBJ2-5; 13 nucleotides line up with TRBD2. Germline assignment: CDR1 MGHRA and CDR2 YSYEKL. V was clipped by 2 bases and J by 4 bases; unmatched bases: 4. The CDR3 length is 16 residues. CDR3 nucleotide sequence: TGCGCCAGCAGCCAATCAAGGACTAGCGGGGGAGAGACCCAGTACTTC. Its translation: CASSQSRTSGGETQYF.

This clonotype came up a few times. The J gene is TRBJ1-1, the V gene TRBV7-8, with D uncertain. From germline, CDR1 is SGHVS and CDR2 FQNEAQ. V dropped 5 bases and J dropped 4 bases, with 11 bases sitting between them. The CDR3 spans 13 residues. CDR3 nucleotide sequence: TGTGCCAGCAGCCCCATCGGAAGCACTGAAGCTTTCTTT. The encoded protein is CASSPIGSTEAFF.

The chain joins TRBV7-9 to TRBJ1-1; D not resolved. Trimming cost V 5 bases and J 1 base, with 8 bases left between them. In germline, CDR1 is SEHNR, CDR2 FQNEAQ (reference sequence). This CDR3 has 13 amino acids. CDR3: CASSPVPNTEAFF. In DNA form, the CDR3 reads TGTGCCAGCAGCCCGGTCCCGAACACTGAAGCTTTCTTT. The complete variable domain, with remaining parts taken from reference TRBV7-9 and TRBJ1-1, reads DTGVSQNPRHKITKRGQNVTFRCDPISEHNRLYWYRQTLGQGPEFLTYFQNEAQLEKSRLLSDRFSAERPKGSFSTLEIQRTEQGDSAMYLCASSPVPNTEAFFGQGTRLTVV.

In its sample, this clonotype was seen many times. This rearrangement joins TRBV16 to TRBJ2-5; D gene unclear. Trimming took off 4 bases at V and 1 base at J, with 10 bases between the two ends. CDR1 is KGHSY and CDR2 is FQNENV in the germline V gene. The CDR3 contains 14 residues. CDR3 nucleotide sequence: TGTGCCAGCAGCCCCCCGAACAGCCAAGAGACCCAGTACTTC. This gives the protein CASSPPNSQETQYF.

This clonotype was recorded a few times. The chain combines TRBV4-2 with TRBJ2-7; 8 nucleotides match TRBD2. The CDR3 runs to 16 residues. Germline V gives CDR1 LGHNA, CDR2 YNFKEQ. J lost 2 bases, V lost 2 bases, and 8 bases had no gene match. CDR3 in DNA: TGTGCCAGCAGCCAATACCCTGGACTAGCCCCCTACGAGCAGTACTTC. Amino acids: CASSQYPGLAPYEQYF.

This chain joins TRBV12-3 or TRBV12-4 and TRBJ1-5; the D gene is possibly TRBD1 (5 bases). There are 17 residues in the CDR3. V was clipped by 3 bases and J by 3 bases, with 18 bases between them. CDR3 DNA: TGTGCCAGCAGTTTTCAGCTCCCGGGGCACGACAATCAGCCCCAGCATTTT. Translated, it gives CASSFQLPGHDNQPQHF.

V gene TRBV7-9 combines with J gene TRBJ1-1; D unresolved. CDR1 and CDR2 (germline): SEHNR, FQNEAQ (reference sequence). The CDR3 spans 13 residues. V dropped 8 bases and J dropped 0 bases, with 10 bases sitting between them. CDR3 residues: CASLDELNTEAFF. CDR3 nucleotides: TGTGCCAGCTTGGACGAGCTGAACACTGAAGCTTTCTTT.

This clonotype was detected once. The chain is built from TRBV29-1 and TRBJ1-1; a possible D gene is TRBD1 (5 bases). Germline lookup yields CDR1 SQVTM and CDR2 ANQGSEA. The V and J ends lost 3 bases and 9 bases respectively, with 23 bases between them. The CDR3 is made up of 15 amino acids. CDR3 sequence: CSVDHTRGVRIKAFF. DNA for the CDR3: TGCAGCGTTGACCACACGCGGGGGGTGAGGATTAAAGCTTTCTTT.

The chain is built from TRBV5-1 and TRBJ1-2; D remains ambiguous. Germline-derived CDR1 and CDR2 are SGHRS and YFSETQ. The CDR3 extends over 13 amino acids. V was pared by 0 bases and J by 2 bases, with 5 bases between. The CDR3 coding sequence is TGCGCCAGCAGCTTGGTGTTCAACTATGGCTACACCTTC. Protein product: CASSLVFNYGYTF.

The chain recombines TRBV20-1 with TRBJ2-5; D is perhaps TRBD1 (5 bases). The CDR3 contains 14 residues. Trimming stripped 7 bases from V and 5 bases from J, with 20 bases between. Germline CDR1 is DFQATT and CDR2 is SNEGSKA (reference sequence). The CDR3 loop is CSGNVGLHRETQYF. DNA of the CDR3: TGCAGTGGTAACGTGGGGCTCCACCGGGAGACCCAGTACTTC.

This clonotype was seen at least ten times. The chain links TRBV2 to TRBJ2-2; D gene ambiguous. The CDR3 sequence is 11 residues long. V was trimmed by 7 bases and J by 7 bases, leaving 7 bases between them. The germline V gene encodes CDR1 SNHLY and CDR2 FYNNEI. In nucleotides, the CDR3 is TGTGCCAGCACCGAGGACGGGGAGCTGTTTTTT. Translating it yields CASTEDGELFF.

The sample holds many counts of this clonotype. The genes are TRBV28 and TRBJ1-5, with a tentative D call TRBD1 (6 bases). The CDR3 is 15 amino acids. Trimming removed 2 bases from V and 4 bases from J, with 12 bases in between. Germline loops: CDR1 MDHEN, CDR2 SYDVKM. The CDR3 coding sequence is TGTGCCAGCAGTTTAACAGGGCAAAGAAATCAGCCCCAGCATTTT. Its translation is CASSLTGQRNQPQHF.